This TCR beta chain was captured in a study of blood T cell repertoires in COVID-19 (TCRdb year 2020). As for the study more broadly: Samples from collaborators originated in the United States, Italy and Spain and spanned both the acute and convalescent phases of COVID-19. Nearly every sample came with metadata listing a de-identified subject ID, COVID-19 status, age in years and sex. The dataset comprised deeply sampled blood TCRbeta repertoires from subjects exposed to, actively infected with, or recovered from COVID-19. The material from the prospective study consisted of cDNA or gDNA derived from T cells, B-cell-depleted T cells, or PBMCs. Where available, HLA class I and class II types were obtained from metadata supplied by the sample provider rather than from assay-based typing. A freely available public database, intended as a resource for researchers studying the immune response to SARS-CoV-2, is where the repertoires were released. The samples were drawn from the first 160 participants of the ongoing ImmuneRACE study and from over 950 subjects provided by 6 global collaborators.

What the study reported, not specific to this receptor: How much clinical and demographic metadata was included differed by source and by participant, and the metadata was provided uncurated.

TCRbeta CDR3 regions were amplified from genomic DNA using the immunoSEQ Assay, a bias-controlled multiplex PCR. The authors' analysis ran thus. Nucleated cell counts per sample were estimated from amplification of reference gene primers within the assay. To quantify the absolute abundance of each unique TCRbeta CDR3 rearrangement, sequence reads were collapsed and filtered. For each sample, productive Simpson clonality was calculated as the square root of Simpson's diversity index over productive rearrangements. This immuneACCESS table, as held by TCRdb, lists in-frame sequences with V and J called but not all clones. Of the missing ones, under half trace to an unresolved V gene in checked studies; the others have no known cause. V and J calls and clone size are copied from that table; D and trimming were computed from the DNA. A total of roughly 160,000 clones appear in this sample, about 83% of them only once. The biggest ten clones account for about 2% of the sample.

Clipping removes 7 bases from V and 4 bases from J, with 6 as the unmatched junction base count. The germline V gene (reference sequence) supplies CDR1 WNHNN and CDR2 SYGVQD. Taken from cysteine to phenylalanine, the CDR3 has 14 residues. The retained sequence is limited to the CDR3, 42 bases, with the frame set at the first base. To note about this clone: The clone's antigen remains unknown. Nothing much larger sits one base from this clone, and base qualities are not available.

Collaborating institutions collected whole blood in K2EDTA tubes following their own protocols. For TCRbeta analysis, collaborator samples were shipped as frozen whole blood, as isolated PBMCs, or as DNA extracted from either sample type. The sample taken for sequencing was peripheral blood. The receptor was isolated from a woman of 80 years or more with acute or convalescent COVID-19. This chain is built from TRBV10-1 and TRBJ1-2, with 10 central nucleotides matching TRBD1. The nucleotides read TGCGCCAGCACCCCGGGACAGGGGTCCTATGGCTACACCTTC. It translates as CASTPGQGSYGYTF.